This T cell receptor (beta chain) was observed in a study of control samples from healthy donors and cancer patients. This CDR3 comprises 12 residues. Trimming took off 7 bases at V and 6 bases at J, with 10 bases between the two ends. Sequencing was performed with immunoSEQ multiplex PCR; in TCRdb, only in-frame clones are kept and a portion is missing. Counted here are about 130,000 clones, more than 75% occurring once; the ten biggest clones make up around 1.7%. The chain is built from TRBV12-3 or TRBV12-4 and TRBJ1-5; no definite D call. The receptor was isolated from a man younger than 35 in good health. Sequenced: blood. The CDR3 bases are TGTGCCAGCACCCTTGGGTCTCAGCCCCAGCATTTT. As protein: CASTLGSQPQHF.